The next 4 T cell receptor beta chains were all read from a single sample in a study of T cell responses to AZD1222 COVID-19 vaccine. Produced via immunoSEQ multiplex PCR; TCRdb's table is partial and in-frame only. Among some 150,000 clones, 90% were seen once, and the ten largest hold approximately 1.8%. The material was peripheral blood, obtained on day 0 of AZD1222 vaccination. These receptors were collected from an adult in good health.

The V and J genes are TRBV6-5 and TRBJ2-1, with 8 nucleotides matching TRBD2. J lost 9 bases, V lost 5 bases, and 9 bases had no gene match. Germline CDR1 reads MNHEY; CDR2 reads SVGAGI. The CDR3 runs to 14 residues. The CDR3 region is CASSPGGSGIEQFF. As DNA, the CDR3 is TGTGCCAGCAGTCCCGGGGGTAGCGGGATTGAGCAGTTCTTC.

CDR3 sequence reads: CASRQGQGDSYGYTF. Written as DNA, the CDR3 is TGTGCCAGCCGACAGGGCCAGGGAGACTCCTATGGCTACACCTTC. The chain employs TRBV18 and TRBJ1-2; 7 bases are shared with TRBD1. The CDR3 is made up of 15 amino acids. Germline V lookup: CDR1 KGHSH, CDR2 LQKENI. V was clipped by 8 bases and J by 4 bases; unmatched bases: 13.

The chain carries TRBV4-2 and TRBJ1-5; 8 nucleotides agree with TRBD1. Germline CDR1 reads LGHNA; CDR2 reads YNFKEQ. The CDR3 has 16 amino acids. The junction had 7 bases not matched to a gene; V was cut back by 0 bases and J by 6 bases. CDR3 sequence: CASSQDYSGGVQPQHF. In DNA form, the CDR3 reads TGTGCCAGCAGCCAAGATTACTCAGGGGGCGTTCAGCCCCAGCATTTT.

V is TRBV5-4 and J is TRBJ2-5; 12 bases fit TRBD2. CDR3 length: 19 amino acids. The germline V gene has CDR1 SGHNT and CDR2 YYREEE (reference sequence). V shed 0 bases and J 5 bases; nucleotides not matched to a gene: 14. This CDR3 reads CASSLALAGGRRLSETQYF. The CDR3 DNA sequence: TGTGCCAGCAGCTTGGCCCTAGCGGGAGGGCGGAGGCTATCCGAGACCCAGTACTTC.